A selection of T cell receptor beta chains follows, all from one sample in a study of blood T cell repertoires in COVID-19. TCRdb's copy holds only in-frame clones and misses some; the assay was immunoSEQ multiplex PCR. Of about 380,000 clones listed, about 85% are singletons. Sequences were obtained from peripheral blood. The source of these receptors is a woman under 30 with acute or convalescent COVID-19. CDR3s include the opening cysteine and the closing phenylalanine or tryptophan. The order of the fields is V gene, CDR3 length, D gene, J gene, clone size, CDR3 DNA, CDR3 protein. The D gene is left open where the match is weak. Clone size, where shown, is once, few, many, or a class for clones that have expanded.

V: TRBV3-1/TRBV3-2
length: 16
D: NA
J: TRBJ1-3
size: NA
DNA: TGTGCCAGCAGCCAAGAGCCTTTCAGCTCTGGAAACACCATATATTTT
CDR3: CASSQEPFSSGNTIYF

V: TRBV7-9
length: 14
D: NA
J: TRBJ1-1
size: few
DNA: TGTGCCAGCAGCCTAGCGGGGGAGGGCACTGAAGCTTTCTTT
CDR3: CASSLAGEGTEAFF

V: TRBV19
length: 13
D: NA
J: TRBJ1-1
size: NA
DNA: TGTGCCTCATCACAGGGCAGGGGCACTGAAGCTTTCTTT
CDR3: CASSQGRGTEAFF

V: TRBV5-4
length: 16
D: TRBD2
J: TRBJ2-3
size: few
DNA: TGTGCCAGCAGCTTGGACCCTAGCGGGTTCACAGATACGCAGTATTTT
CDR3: CASSLDPSGFTDTQYF

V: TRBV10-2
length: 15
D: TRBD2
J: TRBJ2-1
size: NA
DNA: TGCGCCAGTTTGTCACTAGCGGGGCGCTACAATGAGCAGTTCTTC
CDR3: CASLSLAGRYNEQFF

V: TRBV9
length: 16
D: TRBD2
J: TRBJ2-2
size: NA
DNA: TGTGCCAGCAGCTCCCCCGGGGGGAGGAACACCGGGGAGCTGTTTTTT
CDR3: CASSSPGGRNTGELFF

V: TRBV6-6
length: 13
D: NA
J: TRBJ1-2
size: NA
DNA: TGTGCCAGCACCTTTAGAGAAGTACTTGGCTACACCTTC
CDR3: CASTFREVLGYTF

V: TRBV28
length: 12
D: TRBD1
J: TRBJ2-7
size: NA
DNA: TGTGCCAGCACTAAGACAGGGCCCGAGCAGTACTTC
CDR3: CASTKTGPEQYF

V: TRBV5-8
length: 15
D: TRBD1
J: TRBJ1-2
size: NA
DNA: TGTGCCAGCGATCCGTGGGGACAGGGGTCCTATGGCTACACCTTC
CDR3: CASDPWGQGSYGYTF

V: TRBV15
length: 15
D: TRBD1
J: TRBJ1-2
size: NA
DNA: TGTGCCACCAGCTCGGGGGGACAGGGGGACTATGGCTACACCTTC
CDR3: CATSSGGQGDYGYTF

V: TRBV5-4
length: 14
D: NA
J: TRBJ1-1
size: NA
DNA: TGTGCCAGCAGCCCTTTTGGGGGCTGGACTGAAGCTTTCTTT
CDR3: CASSPFGGWTEAFF

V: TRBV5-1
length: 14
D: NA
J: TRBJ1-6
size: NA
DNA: TGCGCCAGCAGCTTAGGCCATAGCAATTCACCCCTCCACTTT
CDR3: CASSLGHSNSPLHF

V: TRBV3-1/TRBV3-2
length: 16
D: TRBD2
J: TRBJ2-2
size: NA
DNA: TGTGCCAGCAGCCCCCTTGGACTAGCGGGAGCCGGGGAGCTGTTTTTT
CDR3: CASSPLGLAGAGELFF

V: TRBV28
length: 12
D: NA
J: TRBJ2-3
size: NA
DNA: TGTGCCAGCAGTTTATCCCCGGGTACGCAGTATTTT
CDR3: CASSLSPGTQYF

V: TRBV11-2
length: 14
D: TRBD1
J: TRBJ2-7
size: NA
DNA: TGTGCCAGCAGCTTAGATGCAGGGGGCTACGAGCAGTACTTC
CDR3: CASSLDAGGYEQYF

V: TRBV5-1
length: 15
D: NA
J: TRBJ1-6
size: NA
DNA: TGCGCCAGCAGCTTGGAGGGCAGGGATAATTCACCCCTCCACTTT
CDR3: CASSLEGRDNSPLHF

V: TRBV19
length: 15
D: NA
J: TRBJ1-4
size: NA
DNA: TGTGCCAGTAAGATCTACAGGGCTGCTAATGAAAAACTGTTTTTT
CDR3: CASKIYRAANEKLFF

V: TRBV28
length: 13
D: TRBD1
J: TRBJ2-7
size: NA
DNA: TGTGCCAGCCACGGGACAGGGATCAACGAGCAGTACTTC
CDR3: CASHGTGINEQYF

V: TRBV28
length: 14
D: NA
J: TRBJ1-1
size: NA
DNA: TGTGCCAGCAGTTTAAGGGGAATGAACACTGAAGCTTTCTTT
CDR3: CASSLRGMNTEAFF

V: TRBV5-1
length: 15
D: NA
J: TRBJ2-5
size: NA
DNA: TGCGCCAGCAGCTACGGACAGCTCCCGACGGAGACCCAGTACTTC
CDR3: CASSYGQLPTETQYF

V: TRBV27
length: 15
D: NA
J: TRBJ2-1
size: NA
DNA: TGTGCCAGCAGTTTAAGCTCTAGCTCCTACAATGAGCAGTTCTTC
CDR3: CASSLSSSSYNEQFF

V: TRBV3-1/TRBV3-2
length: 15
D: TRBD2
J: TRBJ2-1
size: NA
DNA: TGTGCCAGCAGCCAAAGGGAGGGCCTGAGGAATGAGCAGTTCTTC
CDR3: CASSQREGLRNEQFF

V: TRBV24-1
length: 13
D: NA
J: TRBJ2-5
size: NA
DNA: TGTGCCACCAGTGATTTCAACGAGAAGACCCAGTACTTC
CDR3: CATSDFNEKTQYF

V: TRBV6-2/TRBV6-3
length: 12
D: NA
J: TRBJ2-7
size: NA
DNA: TGTGCCAGCAGTTACTCAGCGCGCGAGCAGTACTTC
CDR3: CASSYSAREQYF

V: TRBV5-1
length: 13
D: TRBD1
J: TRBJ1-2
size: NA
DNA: TGCGCCAGCAGCCCCCAGGGGGCGGAAGGCTACACCTTC
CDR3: CASSPQGAEGYTF

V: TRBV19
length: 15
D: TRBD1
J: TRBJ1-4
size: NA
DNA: TGTGCCAGCGAAGACAGGGGTGGAACTAATGAAAAACTGTTTTTT
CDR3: CASEDRGGTNEKLFF